Sequencing of this T cell receptor (beta chain) was carried out in a study of OX40 agonist ivuxolimab in advanced cancers. This table comes from immunoSEQ multiplex PCR, and its TCRdb copy is limited to in-frame clones, with some not included. The data contain about 81,000 clones, roughly 91% of them singletons. Germline assignment: CDR1 SGDLS and CDR2 YYNGEE. This CDR3 has 15 amino acids. The ends were cut back, 4 bases at V and 2 bases at J, with 16 bases in the middle. The clonotype was recovered from an adult with an advanced solid tumor such as melanoma, head and neck, liver or kidney cancer. Sequences were derived from CD4+ or CD8+ T cells sorted from blood, sampled in a trial of the OX40 agonist ivuxolimab. J is TRBJ2-7 and V is TRBV9; perhaps D is TRBD1 or TRBD2 (5 bases each). This CDR3 reads CASSFELGEAYEQYF. The CDR3 region has the DNA TGTGCCAGCAGCTTCGAATTGGGGGAAGCCTACGAGCAGTACTTC.